This TCR beta chain emerged from a study of OX40 agonist ivuxolimab in advanced cancers. The table came from immunoSEQ multiplex PCR; TCRdb's copy has only in-frame clones and leaves some out. The sample includes fewer than 65,000 clones, 88% of them seen just once. This specimen consisted of CD4+ or CD8+ T cells sorted from blood, obtained in a trial of the OX40 agonist ivuxolimab. The sequence derives from an adult with an advanced solid tumor such as melanoma, head and neck, liver or kidney cancer.

The CDR3 loop reads CASRVGGKSYEQYF. CDR3 in DNA: TGTGCCAGCAGGGTGGGCGGGAAGTCCTACGAGCAGTACTTC. The rearrangement links TRBV28 to TRBJ2-7; D perhaps matches TRBD2 (6 bases). Germline assignment: CDR1 MDHEN and CDR2 SYDVKM. V gave up 6 bases and J gave up 1 base, with 13 bases separating them. The length of the CDR3 is 14 residues.